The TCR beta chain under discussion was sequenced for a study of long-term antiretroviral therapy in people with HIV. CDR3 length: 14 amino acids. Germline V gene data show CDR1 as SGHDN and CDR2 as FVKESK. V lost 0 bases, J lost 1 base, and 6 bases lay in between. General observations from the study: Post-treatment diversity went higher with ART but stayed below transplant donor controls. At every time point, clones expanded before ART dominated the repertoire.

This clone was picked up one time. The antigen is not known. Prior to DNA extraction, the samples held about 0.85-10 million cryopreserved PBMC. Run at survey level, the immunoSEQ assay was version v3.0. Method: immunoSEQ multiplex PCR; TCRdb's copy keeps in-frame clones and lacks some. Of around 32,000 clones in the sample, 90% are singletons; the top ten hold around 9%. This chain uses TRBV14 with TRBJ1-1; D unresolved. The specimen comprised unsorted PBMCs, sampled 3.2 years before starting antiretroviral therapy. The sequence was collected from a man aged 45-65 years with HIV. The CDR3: CASSQDRANTEAFF. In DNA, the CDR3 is TGTGCCAGCAGCCAAGATAGGGCGAACACTGAAGCTTTCTTT.